Sequencing of this T cell receptor (beta chain) was carried out in a study of radiation and T cells in renal cell carcinoma. Produced via immunoSEQ multiplex PCR; TCRdb's table is partial and in-frame only. The sample lists some 72,000 clones, about 80% occurring once. This CDR3 contains 13 residues. Germline V gene data show CDR1 as MDHEN and CDR2 as SYDVKM. Between the trimmed V and J ends, which lost 4 bases and 1 base, there was a span of 7 bases. Time point given: blood 2 weeks post-SBRT. Documented treatment: 15 Gy SBRT to primary tumor, nephrectomy 4 weeks later. The TCR was taken from a man aged 55 to 70 with renal cell carcinoma. Sequencing used blood, obtained from a patient whose treatment included radiotherapy and nephrectomy. The J gene is TRBJ1-1, the V gene TRBV28; tentative D call: TRBD1 (5 bases). The CDR3 coding sequence is TGTGCCAGCAGTTCGGGGGGGAACACTGAAGCTTTCTTT. Translation: CASSSGGNTEAFF.